These T cell receptor beta chains were read from a single sample in a study of Graves' ophthalmopathy and Graves' hyperthyroidism. TCRdb redid the calling of the multiplex PCR reads with MiXCR, one entry per CDR3 protein. This sample has fewer than 400,000 distinct CDR3 sequences, with about a sixth found just once. The sequenced sample consisted of peripheral blood. These TCRs come from a young woman with Graves' ophthalmopathy. Each CDR3 is given with its conserved first and last residue. D genes are given only for firm matches. Where a row states a size, it is once, few, many or the class of an expanded clone; other rows omit it.

CDR3aa	CDR3nt	abundance	v_gene	d_gene	j_gene
CASSFRGGSGNTIYF	TGTGCCAGCAGTTTCCGAGGCGGCTCTGGAAACACCATATATTTT	few	TRBV27	.	TRBJ1-3
CASSFGGQGYEQYF	TGTGCCAGCAGTTTTGGGGGACAGGGATACGAGCAGTACTTC	many	TRBV27	TRBD1	TRBJ2-7
CAWGRQTNTEAFF	TGTGCCTGGGGTAGACAGACGAACACTGAAGCTTTCTTT	.	TRBV30	.	TRBJ1-1
CASSDRVKTEAFF	TGTGCCAGCAGCGACAGGGTAAAGACTGAAGCTTTCTTT	many	TRBV2	TRBD1	TRBJ1-1
CASSFPSGGARETQYF	TGTGCCAGCAGCTTCCCCAGCGGGGGGGCGCGAGAGACCCAGTACTTC	many	TRBV7-8	TRBD2	TRBJ2-5
CASSEAPSGGAGNIQYF	TGTGCCAGCAGTGAAGCGCCTAGCGGGGGGGCCGGGAACATTCAGTACTTC	many	TRBV6-1	TRBD2	TRBJ2-4
CASSTTGGRYGYTF	TGTGCCAGCAGCACGACAGGGGGACGCTATGGCTACACCTTC	many	TRBV27	TRBD1	TRBJ1-2
CASSLGWGSNTGELFF	TGTGCCAGCAGCTTAGGATGGGGGAGCAACACCGGGGAGCTGTTTTTT	many	TRBV11-1	.	TRBJ2-2
CASKTGGRTEAFF	TGTGCCAGCAAAACAGGGGGCCGGACTGAAGCTTTCTTT	many	TRBV12-3/TRBV12-4	TRBD1	TRBJ1-1
CASSSAYGEGETQYF	TGTGCCAGCAGCTCCGCGTATGGGGAGGGAGAGACCCAGTACTTC	.	TRBV7-2	TRBD2	TRBJ2-5
CASSYSSGPHGSYEQYF	TGTGCCAGCAGTTATAGTAGTGGTCCTCATGGTTCCTACGAGCAGTACTTC	many	TRBV12-3/TRBV12-4	.	TRBJ2-7
CASVENYGYTF	TGTGCCAGCGTCGAAAACTATGGCTACACCTTC	.	TRBV28	.	TRBJ1-2
CASSYSWDRVYYEQYF	TGTGCCAGCAGTTACTCGTGGGACAGGGTCTACTACGAGCAGTACTTC	once	TRBV6-5	TRBD1	TRBJ2-7
CSASNPKTGAAWETQYF	TGCAGTGCTTCCAATCCTAAAACAGGGGCGGCTTGGGAGACCCAGTACTTC	many	TRBV20-1	TRBD1	TRBJ2-5
CASGSGREAFF	TGTGCTAGTGGTTCAGGCCGGGAAGCTTTCTTT	many	TRBV12-5	.	TRBJ1-1